This T cell receptor beta chain was sequenced during a study of blood T cell repertoires in COVID-19. Generated by immunoSEQ multiplex PCR, the TCRdb table keeps only in-frame clones and is missing some. The table lists about 80,000 clones, around 69% of them singletons. V lost 1 base and J lost 6; bases outside the gene matches: 16. This CDR3 has 18 residues. Sequenced material: peripheral blood. This clonotype was sampled from a man aged 70-80 years with active or convalescent COVID-19. V and J are TRBV23-1 and TRBJ2-7; TRBD1 aligns across 9 bases. TRBV23-1 is assigned to the ORF class and has an uncertain function. The CDR3 DNA reads TGCGCCAGCAGTCAATGGGGACAGGGTATCCCCCTGGAGGGCGAGCAGTACTTC. This codes for CASSQWGQGIPLEGEQYF.